This section outlines one T cell receptor beta chain sequence together with its context. Participants spanned ages 18 to 89 years and resided in about two dozen US areas. This entry is derived from a study of blood T cell repertoires in COVID-19. Overall study context: Each recovered donor of Cohort 3 presented with two negative PCRs, clearance, or symptom resolution.

CDR1 is SGHTA and CDR2 is FQGTGA in the germline V gene. This CDR3 is built from 18 residues. V trimming: 1 base; J trimming: 7 bases; junction bases outside the gene matches: 16. Original processing methods: Reference gene primer amplification gave estimated nucleated cell counts. The assay was immunoSEQ multiplex PCR, and TCRdb's table has in-frame clones only and misses some. V and J calls and clone size are those listed in that table; D and trimming were worked out from the DNA. The table lists around 290,000 clones, about 88% of them singletons. The TCR originated in a woman aged 60 to 75 in a cohort exposed to, infected with or recovered from COVID-19 (not recorded which). Material: PBMCs or T cells enriched from blood (not recorded which). The rearrangement links TRBV7-3 to TRBJ2-7; 10 bases agree with TRBD2. The DNA for the CDR3 is TGTGCCAGCAGCTTAATACCGATAACTAGCGGGAAGTTTCGGGAGCAGTACTTC. Residues: CASSLIPITSGKFREQYF.